The 18 T cell receptor beta chains below come from one sample, sequenced in a study of OX40 agonist ivuxolimab in advanced cancers. Libraries were prepared by immunoSEQ multiplex PCR; TCRdb keeps only in-frame clonotypes and omits some of them. This table has 80,000 or so clones, approximately 95% appearing once. Sample: CD4+ or CD8+ T cells sorted from blood, taken in a trial of the OX40 agonist ivuxolimab. These receptors originate from an adult with an advanced solid tumor such as melanoma, head and neck, liver or kidney cancer.

V and J are TRBV2 and TRBJ1-2; 10 bases align to TRBD1. This CDR3 contains 13 residues. V was clipped by 7 bases and J by 6 bases; unmatched bases: 5. From germline, CDR1 is SNHLY and CDR2 FYNNEI. The CDR3, as DNA: TGTGCCAGCACATTGGACAGGGGGGATGGCTACACCTTC. Its translation: CASTLDRGDGYTF.

The J gene is TRBJ1-1, the V gene TRBV6-4; D is unresolved. The CDR3 runs to 18 residues. V was trimmed by 8 bases and J by 4 bases, leaving 29 bases between them. Germline-derived CDR1 and CDR2 are MRHNA and SNTAGT. The DNA of the CDR3 is TGTGCCAGCGGCCCCCGTGGCGCAAGGGCAAAAAAGGCCACTGAAGCTTTCTTT. Protein product: CASGPRGARAKKATEAFF.

The chain carries TRBV5-1 and TRBJ2-3, with TRBD2 matching 9 bases. This CDR3 has 15 amino acids. V gave up 2 bases and J gave up 2 bases; unmatched junction bases: 3. The germline CDR1 and CDR2 sequences are SGHRS and YFSETQ. As DNA, the CDR3 is TGCGCCAGCAGCTTTAGCGGGGGCTCCACAGATACGCAGTATTTT. It encodes CASSFSGGSTDTQYF.

The chain recombines TRBV28 with TRBJ2-7; tentative D call: TRBD1 (6 bases). CDR1 is MDHEN and CDR2 is SYDVKM in the germline V gene. V lost 5 bases and J 5 bases, leaving 22 bases between the germline ends. The CDR3 loop spans 16 amino acids. The CDR3: CASSALHGGQINEQYF. The CDR3 DNA reads as TGTGCCAGCAGTGCTCTCCATGGGGGCCAAATAAACGAGCAGTACTTC.

A single count supports this clone. The chain joins TRBV5-4 to TRBJ2-7; 12 bases map to TRBD2. Trimming removed 2 bases from V and 3 bases from J; junction bases left unmatched: 3. From germline, CDR1 is SGHNT and CDR2 YYREEE (reference sequence). The CDR3 covers 15 residues. In nucleotides, the CDR3 is TGTGCCAGCAGCTTAACTAGCGGGGGGCGCTACGAGCAGTACTTC. It is translated as CASSLTSGGRYEQYF. The full variable domain, in which reference TRBV5-4 and TRBJ2-7 provide the parts outside the CDR3, is ETGVTQSPTHLIKTRGQQVTLRCSSQSGHNTVSWYQQALGQGPQFIFQYYREEENGRGNFPPRFSGLQFPNYSSELNVNALELDDSALYLCASSLTSGGRYEQYFGPGTRLTVT.

The V call is TRBV27, the J call TRBJ1-2; TRBD1 aligns across 7 bases. The length of the CDR3 is 13 residues. The trim removed 5 bases at V and 1 base at J, leaving 1 base unmatched. The germline V gene has CDR1 MNHEY and CDR2 SMNVEV (reference sequence). The CDR3 loop is CASSRQGNYGYTF. Here the CDR3 DNA reads TGTGCCAGCAGTCGACAGGGTAACTATGGCTACACCTTC.

This clone is a singleton in its sample. The chain joins TRBV19 to TRBJ1-2; 9 bases fit TRBD1. CDR1 and CDR2 (germline): LNHDA, SQIVND (reference sequence). The CDR3 totals 14 residues. With V trimmed by 3 bases and J by 4 bases, 3 bases remained unmatched. For the CDR3, the DNA is TGTGCCAGTAGTATCGGACAGGGGAGCTATGGCTACACCTTC. Translating it yields CASSIGQGSYGYTF.

The chain combines TRBV5-1 with TRBJ2-2, with D maybe TRBD1 (5 bases). Germline V gene data show CDR1 as SGHRS and CDR2 as YFSETQ. The CDR3 runs 15 residues. Trimming stripped 0 bases from V and 0 bases from J, with 6 bases between. Here the CDR3 DNA reads TGCGCCAGCAGCTTGGGGACACCGAACACCGGGGAGCTGTTTTTT. This sequence encodes CASSLGTPNTGELFF. The variable domain in full, completed from reference TRBV5-1 and TRBJ2-2, reads KAGVTQTPRYLIKTRGQQVTLSCSPISGHRSVSWYQQTPGQGLQFLFEYFSETQRNKGNFPGRFSGRQFSNSRSEMNVSTLELGDSALYLCASSLGTPNTGELFFGEGSRLTVL.

The genes are TRBV9 and TRBJ2-5; unclear D gene. Germline CDR1 reads SGDLS; CDR2 reads YYNGEE. Trimming removed 1 base from V and 7 bases from J, with 11 bases in between. The CDR3 consists of 13 residues. CDR3 nucleotides: TGTGCCAGCAGCGTACTGTCTTCGGGGACCCAGTACTTC. As protein: CASSVLSSGTQYF.

The V gene is TRBV6-6, the J gene TRBJ2-1; 7 positions match TRBD1. This CDR3 region has 14 residues. With 7 bases clipped from V and 0 bases from J, the junction kept 3 bases outside the gene matches. Per the germline V gene, CDR1 is MNHNY and CDR2 is SVGAGI (reference sequence). DNA of the CDR3: TGTGCCAGCAACGGACAGGACTCCTACAATGAGCAGTTCTTC. Its protein product is CASNGQDSYNEQFF.

The V and J genes are TRBV7-2 and TRBJ2-3; 11 bases are shared with TRBD1. Germline CDR1 reads SGHTA; CDR2 reads FQGNSA. J was trimmed by 3 bases and V by 5 bases; bases with no gene match: 7. The CDR3 is 16 amino acids. This chain's CDR3 is CASSPPGTGGTDTQYF. Here the CDR3 DNA reads TGTGCCAGCAGCCCCCCCGGGACAGGGGGGACAGATACGCAGTATTTT.

V is TRBV6-5 and J is TRBJ2-1; TRBD2 matches 9 bases. Per the germline V gene, CDR1 is MNHEY and CDR2 is SVGAGI. CDR3 length: 16 residues. Trimming removed 0 bases from V and 7 bases from J; junction bases left unmatched: 7. The CDR3: CASSYSEAGGFNEQFF. Here the CDR3 DNA reads TGTGCCAGCAGTTACTCAGAAGCGGGGGGCTTTAATGAGCAGTTCTTC.

The V call is TRBV7-2, the J call TRBJ1-1; a weak D match, TRBD1 (5 bases). Germline-derived CDR1 and CDR2 are SGHTA and FQGNSA. V was trimmed by 3 bases and J by 4 bases, leaving 12 bases between them. This CDR3 spans 14 amino acids. This chain's CDR3 is CASSFGGLGTEAFF. In DNA form, the CDR3 reads TGTGCCAGCAGCTTCGGGGGGTTGGGCACTGAAGCTTTCTTT. Together with reference TRBV7-2 and TRBJ1-1, the CDR3 gives the full variable domain: GAGVSQSPSNKVTEKGKDVELRCDPISGHTALYWYRQSLGQGLEFLIYFQGNSAPDKSGLPSDRFSAERTGGSVSTLTIQRTQQEDSAVYLCASSFGGLGTEAFFGQGTRLTVV.

The chain combines TRBV10-3 with TRBJ2-3; D gene ambiguous. Germline loops: CDR1 ENHRY, CDR2 SYGVKD. The ends were cut back, 10 bases at V and 3 bases at J, with 8 bases in the middle. The CDR3 runs to 11 residues. The CDR3 DNA reads as TGTGCCACCTCATTTACAGATACGCAGTATTTT. Its translation is CATSFTDTQYF.

The genes are TRBV15 and TRBJ1-5; D gene unclear. This CDR3 is built from 16 residues. The ends were cut back, 0 bases at V and 3 bases at J, with 12 bases in the middle. Per germline, CDR1 LNHNV and CDR2 YYDKDF (reference sequence). CDR3 nucleotides: TGTGCCACCAGCAGAGATCGCGGCGGATACAATCAGCCCCAGCATTTT. Translated, it gives CATSRDRGGYNQPQHF.

This chain connects TRBV4-1 to TRBJ2-1; 12 nucleotides align to TRBD2. This CDR3 has 15 amino acids. CDR1 MGHRA and CDR2 YSYEKL come from the germline V gene. With 4 bases clipped from V and 9 bases from J, the junction kept 7 bases outside the gene matches. The CDR3 nucleotides are TGCGCCAGCAGCCGAACTAGCGGGGGGCGAACTGAGCAGTTCTTC. Translated, it gives CASSRTSGGRTEQFF.

This chain connects TRBV10-2 to TRBJ2-1; 8 bases line up with TRBD2. V lost 6 bases to trimming and J lost 4 bases; unmatched junction nucleotides: 11. The CDR3 is 16 amino acids. Germline-derived CDR1 and CDR2 are WSHSY and SAAADI. CDR3 in amino acids: CASREPASGLYNEQFF. DNA for the CDR3: TGCGCCAGCAGAGAACCGGCTAGCGGGTTATACAATGAGCAGTTCTTC.

This chain joins TRBV7-2 and TRBJ1-6; D is ambiguous. The CDR3 loop spans 12 amino acids. From germline, CDR1 is SGHTA and CDR2 FQGNSA. V shed 3 bases and J shed 18 bases, with 15 bases lying between them. The CDR3 sequence: CASSLGSVPPHF. CDR3 DNA: TGTGCCAGCAGCTTGGGGAGCGTCCCGCCCCACTTT.